A selection of T cell receptor beta chains follows, all from one sample in a study of read filtering for tumor transcriptome and immune sequencing. MiXCR was run by TCRdb on the reads, yielding one entry per CDR3 protein. The sample consists of 100,000 to 150,000 distinct CDR3 sequences, around 14% of them appearing once. The material sequenced was a population of CD138-negative cells sorted from bone marrow. The receptors originated from a donor at least 40 years old with multiple myeloma. Each CDR3 is given with its conserved first and last residue.

>TRBV7-2|TRBJ1-2
CASRDWGASYGYTF
>TRBV11-3|TRBJ1-1
CASSLQGKSAEAFF
>TRBV5-1|TRBJ2-1
CASSPGTGRYNEQFF
>TRBV30|TRBJ2-1
CAWTPGGSFYNEQFF
>TRBV9|TRBJ2-2
CASSVGQGGTGELFF
>TRBV7-9|TRBJ2-2
CASSRTSLDTGELFF
>TRBV7-2|TRBJ2-3
CASRATSGSTDTQYF
>TRBV3-1|TRBJ2-7
CASSQGDRLGEQYF
>TRBV20-1|TRBJ2-7
CSARGVAASRALFSYEQYF
>TRBV6-2/TRBV6-3|TRBJ2-1
CASSHLAVSYNEQFF
>TRBV6-6|TRBJ2-7
CASSPGTGTKYEQYF
>TRBV29-1|TRBJ2-2
CSVGTEAGELFF
>TRBV6-5|TRBJ2-3
CASNSGGVSTDTQYF
>TRBV6-5|TRBJ2-1
CASSSPVFSSYNEQFF
>TRBV6-1|TRBJ2-7
CASTPTTSTYEQYF
>TRBV7-3|TRBJ2-5
CASSPGQGKMETQYF
>TRBV12-3/TRBV12-4|TRBJ1-5
CASSSYRVLSQPQHF
>TRBV7-7|TRBJ2-5
CASSPTTARETQYF
>TRBV3-1|TRBJ2-1
CASSQDEGLQQFF
>TRBV6-5|TRBJ2-3
CASILRGEGTDTQYF
>TRBV28|TRBJ1-1
CASTYGGSTEAFF
>TRBV29-1|TRBJ2-5
CSVVESRQYF
>TRBV20-1|TRBJ2-3
CSATRNTDTQYF
>TRBV5-6|TRBJ2-2
CASSLQGIVGAGELFF
>TRBV20-1|TRBJ2-1
CSAPPTGRSYNEQFF